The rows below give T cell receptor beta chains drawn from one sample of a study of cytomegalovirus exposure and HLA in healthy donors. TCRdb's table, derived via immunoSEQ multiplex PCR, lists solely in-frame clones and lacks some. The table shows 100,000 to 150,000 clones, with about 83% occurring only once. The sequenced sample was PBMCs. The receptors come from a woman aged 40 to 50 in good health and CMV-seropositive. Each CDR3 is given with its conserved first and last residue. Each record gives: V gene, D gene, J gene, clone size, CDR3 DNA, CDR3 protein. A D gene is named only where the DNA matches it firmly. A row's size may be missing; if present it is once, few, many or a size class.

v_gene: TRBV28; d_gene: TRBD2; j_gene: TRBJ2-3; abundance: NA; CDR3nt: TGTGCCAGCAGTAGGTCGGGACTAGCGGTCTTGTCAGATACGCAGTATTTT; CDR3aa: CASSRSGLAVLSDTQYF
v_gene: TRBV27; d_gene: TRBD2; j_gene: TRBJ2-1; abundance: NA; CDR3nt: TGTGCCAGCAGTCACCGACCTAGGGCGGGAGGCTTCTACAATGAGCAGTTCTTC; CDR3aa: CASSHRPRAGGFYNEQFF
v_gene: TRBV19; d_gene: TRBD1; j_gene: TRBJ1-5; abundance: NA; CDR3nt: TGTGCCAGTAGTTTAGGACAGGGTTGGTTCAATCAGCCCCAGCATTTT; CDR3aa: CASSLGQGWFNQPQHF
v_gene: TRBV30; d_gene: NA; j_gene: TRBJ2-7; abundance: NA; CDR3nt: TGTGCCTGGAGTCAGGGGCGCGAGCAGTACTTC; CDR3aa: CAWSQGREQYF
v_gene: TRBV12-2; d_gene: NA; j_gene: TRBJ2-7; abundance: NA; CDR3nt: TGTGCAAGTCGCTTAAGGCCCCAAGATCCCTTTCCCGGGACAGGGCCCTACGAGCAGTACTTC; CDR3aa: CASRLRPQDPFPGTGPYEQYF
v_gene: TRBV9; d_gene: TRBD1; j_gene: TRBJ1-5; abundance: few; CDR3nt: TGTGCCAGCAGCGCCGGAGACAGGGGTAGCAATCAGCCCCAGCATTTT; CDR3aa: CASSAGDRGSNQPQHF
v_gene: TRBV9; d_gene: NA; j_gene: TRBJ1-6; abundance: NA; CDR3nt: TGTGCCAGCAGCGAGGGAGGAGGGTACAATTCACCCCTCCACTTT; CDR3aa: CASSEGGGYNSPLHF
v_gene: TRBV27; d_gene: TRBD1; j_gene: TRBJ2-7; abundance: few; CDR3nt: TGTGCCAGCAGTTTACAGGGGGCGAGGGAGCAGTACTTC; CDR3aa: CASSLQGAREQYF
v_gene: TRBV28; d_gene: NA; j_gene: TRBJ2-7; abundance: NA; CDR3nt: TGTGCCAGCAGTTCCCATACCGGGAGCCCCTACGAGCAGTACTTC; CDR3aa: CASSSHTGSPYEQYF
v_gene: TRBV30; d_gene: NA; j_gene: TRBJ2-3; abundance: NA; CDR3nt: TGTGCCTGCCAGGGGGTAGCGGGACCGTTTCTAGGCACAGATACGCAGTATTTT; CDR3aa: CACQGVAGPFLGTDTQYF
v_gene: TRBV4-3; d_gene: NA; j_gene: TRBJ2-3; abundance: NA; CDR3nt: TGCGCCAGCAGCCAAGATTACAGCAGCACGCAGTATTTT; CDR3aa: CASSQDYSSTQYF
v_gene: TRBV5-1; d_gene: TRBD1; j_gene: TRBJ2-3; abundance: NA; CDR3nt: TGCGCCAGCAGCCCTGGACAGGGAGGAAACACAGATACGCAGTATTTT; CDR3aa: CASSPGQGGNTDTQYF
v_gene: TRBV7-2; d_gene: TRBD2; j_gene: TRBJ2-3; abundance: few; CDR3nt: TGTGCCAGCAGCTCTAGCGGGAGGGCCAGGGATACGCAGTATTTT; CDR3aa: CASSSSGRARDTQYF
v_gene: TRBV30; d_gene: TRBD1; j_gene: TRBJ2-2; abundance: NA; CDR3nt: TGTGCCTGGAGGGTGGGACAGTTCACCGGGGAGCTGTTTTTT; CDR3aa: CAWRVGQFTGELFF
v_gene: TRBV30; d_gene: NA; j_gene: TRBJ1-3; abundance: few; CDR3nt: TGTGCCTGGAGTGTCCTCACGGGGGGACGGAGAAGCTCTGGAAACACCATATATTTT; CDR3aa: CAWSVLTGGRRSSGNTIYF
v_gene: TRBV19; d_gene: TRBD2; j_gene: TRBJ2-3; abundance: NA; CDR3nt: TGTGCCAGTAGTAGACTAGCGGGAAGGAGCACAGATACGCAGTATTTT; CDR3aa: CASSRLAGRSTDTQYF
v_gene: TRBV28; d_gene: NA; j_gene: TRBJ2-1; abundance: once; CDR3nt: TGTGCCAGCAGTTTATTGTCAGGGGCGCCCTACAATGAGCAGTTCTTC; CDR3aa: CASSLLSGAPYNEQFF
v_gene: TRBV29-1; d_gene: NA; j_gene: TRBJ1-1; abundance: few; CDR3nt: TGCAGCGGGGGGACACATGAAGCTTTCTTT; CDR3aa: CSGGTHEAFF
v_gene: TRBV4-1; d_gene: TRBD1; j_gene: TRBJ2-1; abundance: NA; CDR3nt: TGCGCCAGCACACAAGACAGGGATCTTTACAATGAGCAGTTCTTC; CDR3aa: CASTQDRDLYNEQFF
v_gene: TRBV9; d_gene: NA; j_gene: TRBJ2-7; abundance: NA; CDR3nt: TGTGCCAGCAGCGTAGATGGCAGGGGAAGCGAGCAGTACTTC; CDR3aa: CASSVDGRGSEQYF
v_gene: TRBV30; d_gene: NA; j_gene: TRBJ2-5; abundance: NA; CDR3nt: TGTGCCTGGAGTGTAGGCCCTGGACTCCAGTACTTC; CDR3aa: CAWSVGPGLQYF
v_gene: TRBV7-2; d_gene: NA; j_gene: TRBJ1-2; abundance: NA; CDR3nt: TGTGCCAGCAGCTTAGTTTCAGGGTTGGGAGGTTATGGCTACACCTTC; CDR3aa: CASSLVSGLGGYGYTF
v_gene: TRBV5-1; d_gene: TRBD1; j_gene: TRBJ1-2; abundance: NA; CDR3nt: TGCGCCAGCAGCTTGGATACAGGGGATGGCTACACCTTC; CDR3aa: CASSLDTGDGYTF
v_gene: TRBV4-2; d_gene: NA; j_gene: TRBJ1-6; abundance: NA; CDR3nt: TGTGCCAGCAGCCAAGGGGGAGGGCCTGACTATAATTCACCCCTCCACTTT; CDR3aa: CASSQGGGPDYNSPLHF
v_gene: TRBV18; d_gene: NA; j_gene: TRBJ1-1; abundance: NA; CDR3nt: TGTGCCAGCTCCCCCGCAGTGAACACTGAAGCTTTCTTT; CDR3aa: CASSPAVNTEAFF
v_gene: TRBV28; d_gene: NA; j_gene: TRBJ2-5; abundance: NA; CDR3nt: TGTGCCAGCAGTTCGGGATACAAGACCCAGTACTTC; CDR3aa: CASSSGYKTQYF
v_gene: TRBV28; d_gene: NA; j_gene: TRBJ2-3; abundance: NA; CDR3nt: TGTGCCAGCAGTTTGGGGCCCCAGGAATACACAGATACGCAGTATTTT; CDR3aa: CASSLGPQEYTDTQYF
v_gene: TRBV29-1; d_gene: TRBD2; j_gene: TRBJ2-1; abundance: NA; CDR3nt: TGCAGCGTTGAGCCTAGCGGGGGCAATGAGCAGTTCTTC; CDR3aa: CSVEPSGGNEQFF
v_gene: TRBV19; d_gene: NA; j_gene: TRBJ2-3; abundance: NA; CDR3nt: TGTGCCAGTAGTAGGAAGGAGGGCCTGACAGATACGCAGTATTTT; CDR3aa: CASSRKEGLTDTQYF
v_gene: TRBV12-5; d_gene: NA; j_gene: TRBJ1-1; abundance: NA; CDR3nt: TGTGCTAGTGGTTTGGTACTTGGAGGGGAAGCTTTCTTT; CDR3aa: CASGLVLGGEAFF
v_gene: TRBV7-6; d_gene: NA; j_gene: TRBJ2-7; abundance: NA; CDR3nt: TGTGCCAGCAGCTACGGGGGAGTGTCCTACGAGCAGTACTTC; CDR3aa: CASSYGGVSYEQYF
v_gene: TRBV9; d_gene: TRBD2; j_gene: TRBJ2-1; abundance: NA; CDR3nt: TGTGCCAGCAGCGATAGCGGGAGCCGGAAGGATAATGAGCAGTTCTTC; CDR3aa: CASSDSGSRKDNEQFF
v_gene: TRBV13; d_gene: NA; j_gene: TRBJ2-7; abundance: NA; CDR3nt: TGTGCCAGCAGCTTGCGTCTAATGGCGGCTTACGAGCAGTACTTC; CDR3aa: CASSLRLMAAYEQYF
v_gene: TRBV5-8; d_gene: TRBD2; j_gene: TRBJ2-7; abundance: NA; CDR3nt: TGTGCCAGCAGACAACCCCCTAGCGGGGACGGGTGGGAGCAGTACTTC; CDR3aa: CASRQPPSGDGWEQYF
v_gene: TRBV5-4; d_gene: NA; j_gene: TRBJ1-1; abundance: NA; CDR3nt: TGTGCCAGCAGCTTGGATCCTACCGGGACTGAAGCTTTCTTT; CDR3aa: CASSLDPTGTEAFF
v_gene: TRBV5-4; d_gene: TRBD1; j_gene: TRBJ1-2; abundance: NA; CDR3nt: TGTGCCAGCAGCTCCTGGGCGGGACAGGGGGCGCATGGCTACACCTTC; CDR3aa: CASSSWAGQGAHGYTF
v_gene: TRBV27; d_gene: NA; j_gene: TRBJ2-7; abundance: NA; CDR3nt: TGTGCCAGCAGTTTATCGGTCAGCTCCTACGAGCAGTACTTC; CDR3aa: CASSLSVSSYEQYF
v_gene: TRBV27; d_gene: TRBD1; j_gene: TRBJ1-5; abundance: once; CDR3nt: TGTGCCAGCAGTTCCCAGGGGGCGCAGGGTCAGCCCCAGCATTTT; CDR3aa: CASSSQGAQGQPQHF
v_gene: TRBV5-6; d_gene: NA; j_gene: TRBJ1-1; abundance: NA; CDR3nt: TGTGCCAGCAGCTTGGGGCCAGGCTTGAACACTGAAGCTTTCTTT; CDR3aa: CASSLGPGLNTEAFF
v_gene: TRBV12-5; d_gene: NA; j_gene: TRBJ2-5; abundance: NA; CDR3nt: TGTAATCAACTAGCCAGACAAGAGACCCAGTACTTC; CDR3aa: CNQLARQETQYF
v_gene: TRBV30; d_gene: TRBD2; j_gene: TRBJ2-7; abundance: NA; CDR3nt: TGTGCCTGTCAAATTCAGCGGGAGAGCTACGAGCAGTACTTC; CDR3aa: CACQIQRESYEQYF